The 11 T cell receptor beta chains given below trace back to one sample, sequenced in a study of blood T cell repertoires in COVID-19 (dated by TCRdb to 2018 to 2021). The receptor library was made with the immunoSEQ multiplex PCR assay. TCRdb carries this immuneACCESS record with in-frame sequences only. Its versions omit some clonotypes, under half of them owing to an unresolved V gene in the studies checked, with the rest unexplained. This sample holds around 50,000 clones; approximately 90% were observed only once. The leading ten clones occupy about 6.5% of the sample. Sequences were obtained from peripheral blood. These receptors were obtained from a woman in her sixties or seventies with COVID-19, enrolled during active disease.

J is TRBJ1-5 and V is TRBV7-6; 10 nucleotides align to TRBD1. Trimming cost V 5 bases and J 6 bases; bases outside gene matches: 19. Germline lookup yields CDR1 SGHVS and CDR2 FNYEAQ. The CDR3 length is 19 residues. CDR3 protein: CASSQQPGQGSRAAQPQHF. CDR3 coding DNA: TGTGCCAGCAGCCAACAACCGGGACAGGGGTCAAGGGCAGCTCAGCCCCAGCATTTT.

The chain is built from TRBV19 and TRBJ2-2, with a possible D match to TRBD2 (5 bases). The germline V gene encodes CDR1 LNHDA and CDR2 SQIVND (reference sequence). There are 14 residues in the CDR3. Trimming removed 5 bases at V and 7 bases at J, with 14 bases between. CDR3 loop: CASSAGKYIGELFF. In DNA, the CDR3 is TGTGCCAGTAGTGCCGGGAAGTACATCGGGGAGCTGTTTTTT.

The rearrangement links TRBV30 to TRBJ2-1, with TRBD2 as a possible D gene (6 bases). Between the trimmed V and J ends, which lost 2 bases and 10 bases, there was a span of 15 bases. CDR1 is GTSNPN and CDR2 is SVGIG in the germline V gene (reference sequence). This CDR3 comprises 13 residues. The CDR3 is CAWSPAPEGEQFF. The CDR3 DNA sequence: TGTGCCTGGAGTCCCGCGCCGGAGGGGGAGCAGTTCTTC.

This clone was seen once. CDR3 nucleotide sequence: TGTGCCAGCAGCCCCCCGGGAGTTCAAAAGCCCCAGCATTTT. Protein sequence: CASSPPGVQKPQHF. This chain uses TRBV28 with TRBJ1-5, with D unresolved. The CDR3 is 14 residues long. V dropped 6 bases and J dropped 8 bases, with 17 bases sitting between them. Germline CDR1 MDHEN, CDR2 SYDVKM.

The J gene is TRBJ1-1, the V gene TRBV9; D gene ambiguous. Germline assignment: CDR1 SGDLS and CDR2 YYNGEE. This CDR3 is 14 amino acids long. Trimming removed 4 bases at V and 0 bases at J, with 10 bases between. CDR3: CASSSNLVNTEAFF. CDR3 bases: TGTGCCAGCAGCTCAAACCTAGTGAACACTGAAGCTTTCTTT.

This sequence joins TRBV27 and TRBJ1-5; unclear D gene. Trimming cost V 6 bases and J 6 bases, with 12 bases left between them. The CDR3 is 13 amino acids. Germline V gene data show CDR1 as MNHEY and CDR2 as SMNVEV (reference sequence). The CDR3 nucleotides are TGTGCCAGCAGGCCGAGGGAAGGTCAGCCCCAGCATTTT. This sequence encodes CASRPREGQPQHF.

This chain uses TRBV9 with TRBJ2-1, with TRBD2 identical over 13 bases. The trim removed 4 bases at V and 5 bases at J, leaving 6 bases unmatched. The CDR3 is 16 residues long. Germline V lookup: CDR1 SGDLS, CDR2 YYNGEE. The CDR3 protein is CASSTGLAGVHNEQFF. Written as DNA, the CDR3 is TGTGCCAGCAGCACCGGACTAGCGGGAGTACACAATGAGCAGTTCTTC.

The chain joins TRBV7-9 to TRBJ1-1; no definite D call. CDR1 and CDR2 from the germline V gene are SEHNR and FQNEAQ (reference sequence). The V and J ends lost 0 bases and 5 bases respectively, with 16 bases between them. This CDR3 spans 16 amino acids. The CDR3 region has the DNA TGTGCCAGCAGCTTAGCGACTGCCCCGGCGGGAACTGAAGCTTTCTTT. Translated: CASSLATAPAGTEAFF.

The DNA of the CDR3 is TGTGCCACCAGTGACAGGGGTAGCAATGAGCAGTTCTTC. This sequence encodes CATSDRGSNEQFF. This chain joins TRBV24-1 and TRBJ2-1; D is possibly TRBD1 (6 bases). The V gene lost 4 bases and the J gene lost 6 bases, with 9 bases spanning the gap. The CDR3 sequence is 13 residues long. CDR1 and CDR2 from the germline V gene are KGHDR and SFDVKD.

The rearrangement uses TRBV19 and TRBJ1-5; 8 nucleotides line up with TRBD1. This CDR3 is built from 14 residues. Germline CDR1 is LNHDA and CDR2 is SQIVND (reference sequence). V shed 4 bases and J 2 bases; nucleotides not matched to a gene: 1. The CDR3 loop reads CASSTQGGNQPQHF. In DNA form, the CDR3 reads TGTGCCAGTAGTACACAGGGGGGCAATCAGCCCCAGCATTTT.

The chain is built from TRBV7-3 and TRBJ2-1; 8 nucleotides line up with TRBD2. After removal of 5 bases from V and 4 bases from J, the junction contained 7 bases not matched to a gene. The CDR3 length is 15 residues. CDR1 and CDR2 (germline): SGHTA, FQGTGA. CDR3 sequence: CASSAGTREYNEQFF. The CDR3 region has the DNA TGTGCCAGCAGCGCCGGGACTAGAGAGTACAATGAGCAGTTCTTC. Complete variable domain (other parts from reference TRBV7-3 and TRBJ2-1): GAGVSQTPSNKVTEKGKYVELRCDPISGHTALYWYRQSLGQGPEFLIYFQGTGAADDSGLPNDRFFAVRPEGSVSTLKIQRTERGDSAVYLCASSAGTREYNEQFFGPGTRLTVL.